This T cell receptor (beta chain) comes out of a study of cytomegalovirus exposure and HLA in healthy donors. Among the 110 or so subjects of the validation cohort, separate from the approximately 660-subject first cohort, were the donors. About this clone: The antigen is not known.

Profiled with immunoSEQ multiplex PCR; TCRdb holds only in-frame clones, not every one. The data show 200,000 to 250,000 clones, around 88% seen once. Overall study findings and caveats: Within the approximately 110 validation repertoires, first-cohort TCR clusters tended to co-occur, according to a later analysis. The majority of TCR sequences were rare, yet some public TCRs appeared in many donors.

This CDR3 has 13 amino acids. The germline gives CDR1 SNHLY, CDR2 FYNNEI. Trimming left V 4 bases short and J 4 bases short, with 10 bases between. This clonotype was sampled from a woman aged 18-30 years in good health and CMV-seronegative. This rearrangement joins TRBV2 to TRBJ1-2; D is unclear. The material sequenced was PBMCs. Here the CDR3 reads CASSGGWSYGYTF. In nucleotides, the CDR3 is TGTGCCAGCAGTGGCGGGTGGAGCTATGGCTACACCTTC.